The rows below give T cell receptor beta chains drawn from one sample of a study of blood T cell repertoires in COVID-19. Sequencing was performed with immunoSEQ multiplex PCR; in TCRdb, only in-frame clones are kept and a portion is missing. This sample has about 140,000 clones, with approximately 88% found just once. Sequencing used peripheral blood. These receptors were taken from a man in his sixties with active or convalescent COVID-19. Both conserved end residues are part of each CDR3. D genes are given only for firm matches. Rows give clone size only sometimes, using once, few, many, or a class for an expanded clone.

TRBJ2-7	NA	TRBV27	TRBD2	CASSLSVAGPYEQYF	TGTGCCAGCAGTTTATCTGTAGCGGGCCCCTACGAGCAGTACTTC
TRBJ1-5	NA	TRBV6-1	NA	CASSERGQQPQHF	TGTGCCAGCAGTGAACGGGGTCAGCAGCCCCAGCATTTT
TRBJ1-1	NA	TRBV2	NA	CASIRERGEAFF	TGTGCCAGCATTCGGGAACGGGGGGAAGCTTTCTTT
TRBJ1-1	NA	TRBV5-5	NA	CASRLGSGRTEAFF	TGTGCCAGCAGGTTGGGGTCGGGGAGGACTGAAGCTTTCTTT
TRBJ1-6	NA	TRBV9	NA	CASSVDGRPNSPLHF	TGTGCCAGCAGCGTAGACGGCAGGCCCAATTCACCCCTCCACTTT
TRBJ1-1	few	TRBV19	TRBD1	CASKRDRDTEAFF	TGTGCCAGTAAACGGGACAGGGACACTGAAGCTTTCTTT
TRBJ1-4	NA	TRBV21-1	NA	CASSKALPGLLLPKLFF	TGTGCCAGCAGCAAAGCTTTACCGGGACTGCTATTACCAAAACTGTTTTTT
TRBJ2-3	NA	TRBV15	TRBD1	CATSRGVGDRGADTQYF	TGTGCCACCAGCAGAGGGGTAGGGGACAGGGGTGCAGATACGCAGTATTTT
TRBJ2-2	NA	TRBV9	TRBD2	CASSVAVAGALNTGELFF	TGTGCCAGCAGCGTAGCGGTAGCGGGAGCCCTGAACACCGGGGAGCTGTTTTTT
TRBJ1-4	NA	TRBV11-2	NA	CASSLLSRRGEKLFF	TGTGCCAGCAGCTTACTGAGCCGCCGAGGTGAAAAACTGTTTTTT
TRBJ2-3	NA	TRBV25-1	NA	CASSEPQGTDTQYF	TGTGCCAGCAGTGAGCCCCAGGGAACAGATACGCAGTATTTT
TRBJ2-5	NA	TRBV7-3	TRBD2	CASSRGGQETQYF	TGTGCCAGCAGCCGGGGGGGACAAGAGACCCAGTACTTC
TRBJ2-5	NA	TRBV4-2	TRBD2	CASSQDLAEETQYF	TGTGCCAGCAGCCAAGATCTAGCGGAAGAGACCCAGTACTTC
TRBJ1-1	NA	TRBV12-3/TRBV12-4	NA	CASSLTGNTEAFF	TGTGCCAGCAGTCTGACAGGGAACACTGAAGCTTTCTTT
TRBJ2-6	NA	TRBV7-9	NA	CASSDVQGTEVSGANVLTF	TGTGCCAGCAGCGACGTCCAGGGGACGGAAGTCTCTGGGGCCAACGTCCTGACTTTC
TRBJ2-2	NA	TRBV7-9	TRBD2	CASTQRGTNTGELFF	TGTGCCAGCACCCAGCGGGGAACGAACACCGGGGAGCTGTTTTTT
TRBJ1-1	NA	TRBV11-2	TRBD1	CASSVGTGRPNTEAFF	TGTGCCAGCAGCGTCGGGACAGGGCGCCCGAACACTGAAGCTTTCTTT
TRBJ1-6	NA	TRBV18	TRBD1	CASSLRQGPFRTLHF	TGTGCCAGCTCACTACGACAGGGGCCCTTTAGGACCCTCCACTTT
TRBJ2-1	NA	TRBV9	NA	CASSVAVAAHNEQFF	TGTGCCAGCAGCGTAGCAGTAGCGGCTCACAATGAGCAGTTCTTC
TRBJ2-2	once	TRBV6-5	NA	CASSKPGELFF	TGTGCCAGCAGCAAGCCCGGGGAGCTGTTTTTT
TRBJ2-1	NA	TRBV7-2	NA	CASSLGGRRNEQFF	TGTGCCAGCAGCTTAGGAGGTAGACGCAATGAGCAGTTCTTC
TRBJ2-7	NA	TRBV27	TRBD2	CACSTSGGYEQYF	TGTGCCTGCTCGACTAGCGGGGGTTACGAGCAGTACTTC
TRBJ1-1	NA	TRBV12-3/TRBV12-4	NA	CASSYLERTEAFF	TGTGCCAGCAGTTACCTAGAACGCACTGAAGCTTTCTTT
TRBJ1-1	NA	TRBV2	NA	CASTGGLFTEAFF	TGTGCCAGCACGGGGGGGCTTTTCACTGAAGCTTTCTTT
TRBJ1-1	NA	TRBV28	NA	CASRAGTSNTEAFF	TGTGCCAGCAGGGCCGGGACATCAAACACTGAAGCTTTCTTT